The 22 T cell receptor beta chains below were found in one sample sequenced in a study of T-cell reconstitution after alpha-beta-depleted transplantation in children. Unique molecular identifiers featured in how the TCRbeta library was prepared. TCRdb itself ran the PCR reads through MiXCR, one entry per CDR3 protein. The sample holds some 290,000 distinct CDR3 sequences, about 10% seen once. Specimen: PBMCs from the stem cell graft donor, collected from the stem cell graft. The receptors here all came from a human donor who donated a stem cell graft to a child with SCID.

This clonotype has only a few counts. V is TRBV11-2 and J is TRBJ2-3; 7 nucleotides match TRBD2. Germline-derived CDR1 and CDR2 are SGHAT and FQNNGV. The CDR3 length is 15 residues. J gave up 8 bases and V 1 base, and 9 bases lay outside the gene matches. This CDR3 is CASSLGLAAIRTQYF. The CDR3 coding sequence is TGTGCCAGCAGCTTAGGGCTAGCGGCGATTCGTACGCAGTATTTT.

This clonotype turned up a few times. The J gene is TRBJ2-7, the V gene TRBV27, with 11 bases fitting TRBD2. V was pared by 4 bases and J by 4 bases, with 0 bases of the junction left unmatched. This CDR3 is built from 13 residues. Germline values: CDR1 MNHEY, CDR2 SMNVEV (reference sequence). The CDR3 here is CASSSSGRYEQYF. CDR3 in DNA: TGTGCCAGCAGTTCTAGCGGGAGGTACGAGCAGTACTTC.

This clonotype turned up a few times. The chain uses TRBV20-1 and TRBJ2-7; 7 bases match TRBD2. V lost 1 base to trimming and J lost 0 bases; unmatched junction nucleotides: 12. This CDR3 has 17 amino acids. Germline V gives CDR1 DFQATT, CDR2 SNEGSKA (reference sequence). The CDR3 nucleotides are TGCAGTGCTAGAGCTGGGACCCGGGGGGTAAGCTCCTACGAGCAGTACTTC. This gives the protein CSARAGTRGVSSYEQYF.

This clonotype was detected a few times. DNA for the CDR3: TGCAGTGCTTACTCCGACAGGGTTTTAGCCAAAAACATTCAGTACTTC. Its translation is CSAYSDRVLAKNIQYF. The rearrangement links TRBV20-1 to TRBJ2-4; 7 positions match TRBD1. The CDR3 has 16 residues. Germline assignment: CDR1 DFQATT and CDR2 SNEGSKA (reference sequence). Unmatched junction bases numbered 10, after V lost 5 bases and J lost 0 bases.

This clonotype showed up just a few times. The CDR3 DNA reads TGTGCCAGCAGCTTGGACCAGGGGCTTGGGGAAAAACTGTTTTTT. This translates into CASSLDQGLGEKLFF. The chain is built from TRBV5-6 and TRBJ1-4; weak D call: TRBD1 (6 bases). In germline, CDR1 is SGHDT, CDR2 YYEEEE. V lost 0 bases to trimming and J lost 8 bases, with 14 bases between them. This CDR3 spans 15 amino acids.

This clonotype was picked up many times. The V and J genes are TRBV10-3 and TRBJ2-1; 8 nucleotides match TRBD1. Germline V gene lookup returns CDR1 ENHRY and CDR2 SYGVKD. V shed 6 bases, J shed 5 bases, and the junction held 6 bases outside the gene matches. The CDR3 spans 14 residues. The CDR3 sequence: CAIRAGQGDNEQFF. In nucleotides, the CDR3 is TGTGCCATCAGGGCAGGACAGGGCGACAATGAGCAGTTCTTC.

The chain links TRBV20-1 to TRBJ2-7; the D call may be TRBD1 or TRBD2 (6 bases each). The germline CDR1 and CDR2 sequences are DFQATT and SNEGSKA (reference sequence). V dropped 0 bases and J dropped 8 bases, with 17 bases sitting between them. This CDR3 region has 14 residues. The CDR3 loop is CSARDRGTPLQQYF. The CDR3 coding sequence is TGCAGTGCTAGAGATCGGGGGACACCTCTACAGCAGTACTTC.

Only a few counts were recorded for this clonotype. The chain carries TRBV9 and TRBJ2-3, with D perhaps matching TRBD1 (6 bases). The CDR3 has 15 residues. The germline V gene has CDR1 SGDLS and CDR2 YYNGEE. V lost 0 bases, J lost 4 bases, and 12 bases lay in between. The CDR3: CASSVAGTKADTQYF. CDR3 DNA: TGTGCCAGCAGCGTAGCGGGGACAAAGGCAGATACGCAGTATTTT.

This clonotype was recorded a few times. The junction and the germline gene differ at one end; a read error may be behind it. The V call is TRBV4-2, the J call TRBJ1-1; TRBD1 agrees at 8 bases. The CDR3 is 16 amino acids. Germline V CDR1 and CDR2: LGHNA, YNFKEQ. This CDR3 is CASGQGQVRQNTEAFF. CDR3 sequence (DNA): TGTGCCAGCGGCCAGGGACAGGTCCGGCAGAACACTGAAGCTTTCTTT.

This rearrangement joins TRBV15 to TRBJ2-3, with 8 bases that match TRBD1. CDR1 and CDR2 from the germline V gene are LNHNV and YYDKDF (reference sequence). The CDR3 covers 15 residues. V shed 1 base and J 5 bases; nucleotides not matched to a gene: 5. The CDR3 loop reads CATSRGTGSKDTQYF. The CDR3 nucleotides are TGTGCCACCAGCAGAGGGACAGGGTCTAAAGATACGCAGTATTTT.

This clonotype was seen only a few times. V usage is TRBV18 and J usage is TRBJ2-2; D is possibly TRBD2 (5 bases). CDR3 length equals 15 residues. Trimming removed 2 bases at V and 0 bases at J, with 7 bases between. Per the germline V gene, CDR1 is KGHSH and CDR2 is LQKENI. CDR3 in amino acids: CASSPNGANTGELFF. The CDR3 DNA reads TGTGCCAGCTCACCAAACGGGGCGAACACCGGGGAGCTGTTTTTT.

This clonotype was detected only a few times. V gene TRBV12-3 or TRBV12-4 combines with J gene TRBJ2-3; 10 bases are a match to TRBD1. The V gene end was trimmed by 5 bases and the J gene end by 1 base; junction bases not matched to a gene: 9. The CDR3 runs 17 residues. The CDR3 loop reads CASSDRGLLGGTDTQYF. The CDR3 region has the DNA TGTGCCAGCAGTGACAGGGGGCTGCTCGGAGGCACAGATACGCAGTATTTT.

This clonotype occurred a few times. The rearrangement links TRBV7-9 to TRBJ2-1; 8 bases are a match to TRBD2. Losses at the gene ends were 2 bases for V and 7 bases for J; bases not matched to a gene: 7. The CDR3 is 15 residues long. Per the germline V gene, CDR1 is SEHNR and CDR2 is FQNEAQ (reference sequence). CDR3 bases: TGTGCCAGCAGCTTAAGCGGGGGAAGGGGGAATGAGCAGTTCTTC. Its translation is CASSLSGGRGNEQFF.

This clonotype has more than one count but fewer than ten. The chain combines TRBV15 with TRBJ2-1; the match to TRBD2 covers 8 bases. Losses at the gene ends were 0 bases for V and 1 base for J; bases not matched to a gene: 20. Looked up from germline, CDR1 is LNHNV and CDR2 is YYDKDF (reference sequence). This CDR3 region has 22 residues. The CDR3 loop reads CATSRDTEPPTSGKLSYNEQFF. CDR3 DNA sequence: TGTGCCACCAGCAGAGATACCGAACCTCCCACTAGCGGAAAGCTTTCCTACAATGAGCAGTTCTTC.

This clonotype was found many times. The chain joins TRBV19 to TRBJ1-4, with D unresolved. This CDR3 has 12 residues. The germline V and J ends were trimmed by 9 bases and 1 base, with 6 bases remaining between them. Germline CDR1 and CDR2: LNHDA and SQIVND (reference sequence). In DNA, the CDR3 is TGTGCCAGCAGTGGAACTAATGAAAAACTGTTTTTT. It translates to CASSGTNEKLFF. Complete variable domain (other parts from reference TRBV19 and TRBJ1-4): DGGITQSPKYLFRKEGQNVTLSCEQNLNHDAMYWYRQDPGQGLRLIYYSQIVNDFQKGDIAEGYSVSREKKESFPLTVTSAQKNPTAFYLCASSGTNEKLFFGSGTQLSVL.

The J gene is TRBJ2-3, the V gene TRBV13, with TRBD2 matching 11 bases. The CDR3 runs 22 residues. In germline, CDR1 is PRHDT, CDR2 FYEKMQ (reference sequence). The ends lost 4 bases at V and 6 bases at J; junction bases unmatched: 27. The CDR3 DNA reads TGTGCCAGCAGCTCGTATATCCGCCCCGGGGCTAGCGGGGGGCCCGGTTCGGATACGCAGTATTTT. Amino acid sequence: CASSSYIRPGASGGPGSDTQYF.

This chain links TRBV9 with TRBJ1-5; weak D call: TRBD1 (5 bases). This CDR3 region has 14 residues. V was shortened by 0 bases and J by 6 bases, with 10 bases between the two germline ends. The germline V gene encodes CDR1 SGDLS and CDR2 YYNGEE. The CDR3 loop is CASSVGGGGQPQHF. DNA for the CDR3: TGTGCCAGCAGCGTAGGGGGTGGGGGTCAGCCCCAGCATTTT. The full variable domain, its missing parts supplied by reference TRBV9 and TRBJ1-5, is DSGVTQTPKHLITATGQRVTLRCSPRSGDLSVYWYQQSLDQGLQFLIQYYNGEERAKGNILERFSAQQFPDLHSELNLSSLELGDSALYFCASSVGGGGQPQHFGDGTRLSIL.

In this sample, this clonotype turned up a few times. The rearrangement links TRBV12-3 or TRBV12-4 to TRBJ2-7; no clear D gene. V lost 0 bases and J lost 2, with 8 bases in between. The CDR3 extends over 14 amino acids. CDR3 residues: CASSLALRAYEQYF. CDR3 bases: TGTGCCAGCAGTTTAGCGCTACGGGCCTACGAGCAGTACTTC.

This clonotype showed up just a few times. This rearrangement joins TRBV12-3 or TRBV12-4 to TRBJ2-2; D unclear. V was shortened by 1 base and J by 6 bases, with 18 bases between the two germline ends. The CDR3 covers 17 residues. CDR3 protein: CASSLERAPQAAGELFF. The CDR3 DNA reads as TGTGCCAGCAGTTTAGAAAGGGCCCCTCAGGCGGCCGGGGAGCTGTTTTTT.

The V gene is TRBV12-3 or TRBV12-4, the J gene TRBJ1-5; D is ambiguous. The germline V and J ends were trimmed by 3 bases and 7 bases, with 10 bases remaining between them. The CDR3 runs to 13 residues. CDR3 residues: CASSFYMGQPQHF. In DNA, the CDR3 is TGTGCCAGCAGTTTTTACATGGGGCAGCCCCAGCATTTT.

This clonotype came up a few times. V gene TRBV5-1 combines with J gene TRBJ2-5, with 8 nucleotides matching TRBD1. V trimming: 0 bases; J trimming: 5 bases; junction bases outside the gene matches: 9. This CDR3 region has 16 residues. Germline V lookup: CDR1 SGHRS, CDR2 YFSETQ. The CDR3 spells CASSLALTGGFETQYF. The CDR3 nucleotides read TGCGCCAGCAGCTTGGCACTTACAGGGGGTTTCGAGACCCAGTACTTC.

In this sample, this clonotype turned up a few times. The chain couples TRBV2 to TRBJ1-6, with D maybe TRBD1 (5 bases). Germline V CDR1 and CDR2: SNHLY, FYNNEI. The CDR3 consists of 14 residues. The V end was cut by 8 bases, the J end by 3 bases, with 11 bases between. The CDR3 here is CASSDIIYNSPLHF. In DNA, the CDR3 is TGTGCCAGCTCGGACATCATCTATAATTCACCCCTCCACTTT.